The present T cell receptor (beta chain) was sequenced within a study of blood T cell repertoires in COVID-19 (TCRdb year 2020). Describing the broader study: Samples from collaborators originated in the United States, Italy and Spain and spanned both the acute and convalescent phases of COVID-19. Deeply sampled blood TCRbeta repertoires from subjects exposed to, actively infected with, or recovered from COVID-19 were included in the dataset. The repertoires were released in a freely available public database intended as a resource for research on the immune response to SARS-CoV-2. The material from the prospective study consisted of cDNA or gDNA derived from T cells, B-cell-depleted T cells, or PBMCs. The samples were drawn from two sources: the first 160 participants of the ongoing ImmuneRACE study, and over 1,000 subjects contributed by 6 global collaborators. Nearly every sample came with metadata listing a de-identified subject ID, COVID-19 status, age in years and sex. Where available, HLA class I and class II types were obtained from metadata supplied by the sample provider rather than from assay-based typing.

Whole blood was collected in K2EDTA tubes by collaborating institutions according to the institutions' own protocols. For TCRbeta analysis, collaborator samples were shipped as frozen whole blood, as isolated PBMCs, or as DNA extracted from either sample type. The paper's findings and limits, for the study overall: The quantity of clinical and demographic metadata differed by source and by participant and was supplied without curation.

For CDR1 and CDR2, the germline V gene (reference sequence) lists SGHKS and YYEKEE. V and J lose 2 bases and 9 bases, and a span of 9 bases separates them. The CDR3 goes from the cysteine to the phenylalanine over 12 residues. Left in the record is the CDR3 DNA by itself, 36 bases read in frame from the first base. TCRbeta CDR3 regions were amplified from genomic DNA by means of the immunoSEQ Assay, a bias-controlled multiplex PCR. The original methods were these. The number of nucleated cells in each sample was estimated by amplification of reference gene primers within the assay. Sequence reads were collapsed and filtered to measure the absolute abundance of every unique TCRbeta CDR3 rearrangement. For each sample, productive Simpson clonality was calculated as the square root of Simpson's diversity index over productive rearrangements. TCRdb mirrors the immuneACCESS table, restricted to in-frame sequences. Some clones are absent from its copies; in checked studies, under half trace to an unresolved V gene, and the reason for the others is unknown. V and J calls and clone size are those listed in that table; D and trimming were worked out from the DNA. In all, the sample holds 200,000 to 300,000 clones, and about 80% of those were seen once. 3% to 3.5% of the sample is taken by the ten largest.

Concerning this clone: What this receptor recognizes is not known. Base-call qualities are not available, and no considerably larger clone is one nucleotide away.

The chain couples TRBV5-5 to TRBJ2-1; no D segment can be confidently identified. Material for sequencing was peripheral blood. This clonotype was sampled from a woman aged 80 or over with acute or convalescent COVID-19. For the CDR3, the sequence is CASSLAGGEQFF. The bases are TGTGCCAGCAGCTTAGCTGGTGGTGAGCAGTTCTTC.